The source of this T cell receptor (beta chain) is a study of vaccination and CD4 T cells after COVID-19. Concerning this clonotype: As yet, its antigen is unknown.

Stated treatment: approximately nine-day PBMC culture with coronavirus spike peptide pools or control peptides (ViraFEST assay). The Oncomine TCR Beta short-read assay sequenced DNA from cultured CD4+ T cells. Via MiXCR, TCRdb re-called the PCR reads, giving one row per CDR3 protein. The sample gives roughly 25,000 distinct CDR3 sequences, about 60% of which show up once; 7.8% is in the top ten. Trimming stripped 5 bases from V and 1 base from J, with 11 bases between. Germline V CDR1 and CDR2: DFQATT, SNEGSKA (reference sequence). The CDR3 length is 13 residues. This chain joins TRBV20-1 and TRBJ2-5; D is uncertain. This sequence was found in a human donor who had recovered from COVID-19. Sequenced input: CD4+ T cells from blood, cultured in vitro. This CDR3 reads CSALSAPQETQYF. The CDR3 DNA reads as TGCAGTGCTCTGTCCGCGCCCCAAGAGACCCAGTACTTC.